A single sample is the source of the 16 T cell receptor beta chains below, sequenced in a study of T cells in Graves' hyperthyroidism and ophthalmopathy. There were TCR beta CDR3 regions amplified from RNA transcripts. RT-PCR in the first round (using the HTBI primer set) targeted the TCR CDR3. Each CDR3 protein gets one entry after TCRdb re-called the multiplex PCR reads with MiXCR. The table lists 150,000 or so distinct CDR3 sequences, around 21% of them singletons. Source material: blood. These receptors all stem from a woman aged 45-60 years with Graves' hyperthyroidism that later progressed to Graves' ophthalmopathy.

This chain connects TRBV20-1 to TRBJ1-5; 7 bases fit TRBD1. The V gene's germline CDR1 is DFQATT and CDR2 SNEGSKA (reference sequence). Losses at the gene ends were 3 bases for V and 5 bases for J; bases not matched to a gene: 7. This CDR3 spans 14 amino acids. In DNA form, the CDR3 reads TGCAGTGCTAGGAGAACAGGGGAATATCAGCCCCAGCATTTT. Its protein is CSARRTGEYQPQHF.

This clonotype was detected ten times or more. The CDR3 reads CAWSGTSGFYEQYF. CDR3 nucleotide sequence: TGTGCCTGGAGCGGGACTAGCGGATTCTACGAGCAGTACTTC. The chain links TRBV30 to TRBJ2-7, with 11 bases fitting TRBD2. This CDR3 contains 14 residues. V was pared by 3 bases and J by 3 bases, with 4 bases of the junction left unmatched. CDR1 GTSNPN and CDR2 SVGIG come from the germline V gene (reference sequence).

As concerns this clonotype: A much larger clone differs from this one at a single base, so this may be a read error. The rearrangement uses TRBV7-9 and TRBJ2-7; 10 positions agree with TRBD2. CDR1 and CDR2 from the germline V gene are SEHNR and FQNEAQ (reference sequence). The CDR3 is 19 residues long. CDR3 bases: TGTGCCAGCAGCGGTAGCCACCGTCGACTAGCGGGTAGTACCTACGAGCGGTACTTC. Translating gives CASSGSHRRLAGSTYERYF.

The genes are TRBV2 and TRBJ2-5; D uncertain. CDR1 and CDR2 from the germline V gene are SNHLY and FYNNEI. The CDR3 loop spans 13 amino acids. Trimming took 3 bases from V and 3 from J, leaving 8 bases between them. CDR3 sequence (DNA): TGTGCCAGCAGTGATAATAGGGAAGAGACCCAGTACTTC. It encodes CASSDNREETQYF.

A few counts support this clonotype. The chain links TRBV15 to TRBJ2-5; no definite D call. The germline V and J ends were trimmed by 8 bases and 2 bases, with 6 bases remaining between them. The CDR3 spans 11 residues. CDR1 and CDR2 (germline): LNHNV, YYDKDF (reference sequence). CDR3 protein: CATQKQETQYF. The DNA of the CDR3 is TGTGCCACCCAGAAGCAAGAGACCCAGTACTTC.

This clonotype was recorded many times. This chain uses TRBV27 with TRBJ2-7; 8 bases are shared with TRBD2. Trimming cost V 4 bases and J 5 bases; bases outside gene matches: 4. CDR3 size: 13 residues. Germline V gene sequence: CDR1 MNHEY, CDR2 SMNVEV (reference sequence). The CDR3 loop reads CASSYREGNEQYF. In nucleotides, the CDR3 is TGTGCCAGCAGTTACCGGGAGGGCAACGAGCAGTACTTC.

This clonotype has at least ten counts. The chain carries TRBV28 and TRBJ1-5; 7 bases are shared with TRBD1. The V segment lost 6 bases and the J segment 0 bases; nucleotides outside the gene matches: 5. The CDR3 spans 15 residues. CDR1 is MDHEN, CDR2 SYDVKM, per germline. The CDR3 DNA follows: TGTGCCAGCAGGGGGGCAGGGGGTAGCAATCAGCCCCAGCATTTT. This codes for CASRGAGGSNQPQHF. The whole variable domain, filled in from reference TRBV28 and TRBJ1-5, reads DVKVTQSSRYLVKRTGEKVFLECVQDMDHENMFWYRQDPGLGLRLIYFSYDVKMKEKGDIPEGYSVSREKKERFSLILESASTNQTSMYLCASRGAGGSNQPQHFGDGTRLSIL.

This clonotype showed up many times. This chain joins TRBV2 and TRBJ2-5; TRBD1 agrees at 7 bases. This CDR3 comprises 14 residues. Germline CDR1 reads SNHLY; CDR2 reads FYNNEI. With 9 bases clipped from V and 5 bases from J, the junction kept 12 bases outside the gene matches. The CDR3 sequence: CASIQGFVSETQYF. The CDR3 coding sequence is TGTGCCAGTATACAGGGGTTTGTAAGCGAGACCCAGTACTTC.

The chain uses TRBV20-1 and TRBJ1-5; the D gene is possibly TRBD1 (6 bases). The germline gives CDR1 DFQATT, CDR2 SNEGSKA (reference sequence). The CDR3 has 15 residues. Trimming took off 0 bases at V and 8 bases at J, with 17 bases between the two ends. CDR3 residues: CSARDSGAGLEPQHF. The CDR3, as DNA: TGCAGTGCTAGAGATTCAGGGGCAGGGTTGGAGCCCCAGCATTTT.

The chain couples TRBV7-6 to TRBJ2-3; D gene unclear. The V gene's germline CDR1 is SGHVS and CDR2 FNYEAQ. This CDR3 spans 12 amino acids. V was shortened by 5 bases and J by 4 bases, with 7 bases between the two germline ends. CDR3: CASSRRPDTQYF. The DNA of the CDR3 is TGTGCCAGCAGCAGGAGACCAGATACGCAGTATTTT.

This clonotype was observed at least ten times. The rearrangement joins TRBV3-1 to TRBJ1-1; D is undetermined. The V end lost 1 base, the J end lost 9 bases, and 12 bases lay between the germline ends. Germline V gene sequence: CDR1 LGHDT, CDR2 YNNKEL (reference sequence). The CDR3 has 13 residues. CDR3: CASSQGRRAKAFF. The CDR3 DNA follows: TGTGCCAGCAGCCAAGGTCGGAGGGCTAAAGCTTTCTTT.

Many counts were recorded for this clonotype. V is TRBV7-9 and J is TRBJ2-3; D gene uncertain. This CDR3 has 16 residues. Between the trimmed V and J ends, which lost 1 base and 0 bases, there was a span of 11 bases. CDR1 is SEHNR, CDR2 FQNEAQ, per germline (reference sequence). CDR3 nucleotides: TGTGCCAGCAGCTTAGGCCACCTAACCAGCACAGATACGCAGTATTTT. Protein sequence: CASSLGHLTSTDTQYF.

The genes are TRBV4-1 and TRBJ2-1; 8 bases line up with TRBD2. Germline lookup yields CDR1 MGHRA and CDR2 YSYEKL. The CDR3 consists of 16 residues. Trimming at V came to 4 bases and at J to 0 bases, leaving 5 bases not matched to a gene. CDR3 region: CASSLSGESSYNEQFF. The DNA of the CDR3 is TGCGCCAGCAGCCTTAGCGGGGAAAGCTCCTACAATGAGCAGTTCTTC.

A single count supports this clonotype. V and J are TRBV3-1 and TRBJ1-1, with D possibly TRBD1 on 5 matching bases. CDR3 length equals 17 residues. Germline loops: CDR1 LGHDT, CDR2 YNNKEL (reference sequence). Trimming shortened V by 2 bases and J by 0 bases, and 16 bases separated the two germline ends. CDR3 sequence: CASSQNGAGGLNTEAFF. In nucleotides, the CDR3 is TGTGCCAGCAGCCAAAATGGGGCGGGAGGGTTGAACACTGAAGCTTTCTTT.

Notes on this clonotype: This may be a read error, as it is one base from a much larger clone. The chain uses TRBV5-1 and TRBJ2-2; 8 bases line up with TRBD2. Germline CDR1 is SGHRS and CDR2 is YFSETQ. The CDR3 has 17 amino acids. The CDR3 spells CASSWAPSGSNTGELLF. In DNA, the CDR3 is TGCGCCAGCAGCTGGGCTCCTAGCGGGTCGAACACCGGGGAGCTGCTTTTT.

The table lists this clonotype with a few counts. The V gene is TRBV29-1, the J gene TRBJ1-4; 7 bases match TRBD1. Germline CDR1 is SQVTM and CDR2 is ANQGSEA. This CDR3 contains 14 residues. V dropped 6 bases and J dropped 2; count of bases not matched to a gene: 6. The CDR3 sequence: CSVGNRGTNEKLFF. The CDR3 region has the DNA TGCAGCGTGGGGAACAGGGGCACTAATGAAAAACTGTTTTTT.